This T cell receptor (beta chain) was profiled in a study of Ad26.COV2.S vaccination and SARS-CoV-2 variants. General study points: Total T cell responses, in the TCR breadth and depth analyses, may have been underestimated.

Concerning this clone itself: The antigen is unknown.

Sequenced by immunoSEQ multiplex PCR; TCRdb stores in-frame clones only, minus some. Of some 500,000 clones listed, approximately 92% are singletons. This CDR3 contains 16 residues. Losses at the gene ends were 1 base for V and 0 bases for J; bases not matched to a gene: 5. The germline V gene has CDR1 SGHDN and CDR2 FVKESK. The treatment: some 19 received Ad26.COV2.S at low or high dose, single or two shots; about 5 received placebo; per-sample allocation not given. Specimen acquisition occurred on day 63 following the initial vaccine or placebo injection. This receptor was obtained from a person between 18 and 59 years old who received the Ad26.COV2.S COVID-19 vaccine or a placebo. The material was peripheral blood, obtained in a trial of Ad26.COV2.S vaccine versus placebo. V and J are TRBV14 and TRBJ1-1; 7 bases line up with TRBD1. The CDR3 bases are TGTGCCAGCAGCCAAGCAGGGGGACATATGAACACTGAAGCTTTCTTT. This sequence encodes CASSQAGGHMNTEAFF.